This T cell receptor (beta chain) is from a study of blood T cell repertoires in COVID-19. Study information: There were acute and convalescent COVID-19 samples, and they came from the United States, Italy and Spain. PBMCs, B-cell-depleted T cells, or T cells provided the cDNA or gDNA that made up the material.

There are 17 residues in the CDR3. The V segment lost 2 bases and the J segment 5 bases; nucleotides outside the gene matches: 9. Germline loops: CDR1 LNHNV, CDR2 YYDKDF (reference sequence). Study processing details: Amplification from reference gene primers served as the basis for estimated nucleated cell counts. Sequencing used immunoSEQ multiplex PCR; TCRdb keeps in-frame clones, though not all of them. D and trimming come from the DNA, and the V and J calls and clone size come from that table. The sample includes roughly 180,000 clones, around 77% of them seen just once. Source material: peripheral blood. The origin of this receptor is a man aged 55-75 years with active or convalescent COVID-19. This chain links TRBV15 with TRBJ2-2; TRBD1 aligns across 9 bases. CDR3 coding DNA: TGTGCCACCAGCAGAAACGGAGTACAGGGGGCTACCGGGGAGCTGTTTTTT. Encoded protein: CATSRNGVQGATGELFF.